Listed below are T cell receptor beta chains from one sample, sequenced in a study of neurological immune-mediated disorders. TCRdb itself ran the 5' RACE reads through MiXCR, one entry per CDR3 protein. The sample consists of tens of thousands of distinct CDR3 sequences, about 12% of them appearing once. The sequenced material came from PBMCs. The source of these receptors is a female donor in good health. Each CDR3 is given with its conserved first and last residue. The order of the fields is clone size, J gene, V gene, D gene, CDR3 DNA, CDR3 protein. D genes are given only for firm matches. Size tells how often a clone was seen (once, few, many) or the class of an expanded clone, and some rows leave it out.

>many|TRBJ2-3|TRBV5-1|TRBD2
TGCGCCAGCAGTTTCTCTTCCGGGAGGGGGTCTAGCACAGATACGCAGTATTTT
CASSFSSGRGSSTDTQYF
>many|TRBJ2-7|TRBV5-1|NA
TGCGCCAGCAGCAAGTCAACAGGTGACAAGCAGTACTTC
CASSKSTGDKQYF
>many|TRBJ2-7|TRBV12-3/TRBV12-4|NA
TGTGCCAGCGGCTTAGGGGGGGGGCAGAGCTTC
CASGLGGGQSF
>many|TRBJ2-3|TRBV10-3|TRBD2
TGTGCCATCAGTGAGTCGGGACTAGCGGGAGGCGTCACAGATACGCAGTATTTT
CAISESGLAGGVTDTQYF
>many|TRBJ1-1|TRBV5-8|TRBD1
TGTGCCAGCAGCCTGGGACAGCCCCTGAAGAACACTGAAGCTTTCTTT
CASSLGQPLKNTEAFF
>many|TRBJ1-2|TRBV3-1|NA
TGTGCCAGCAGCCGGGGTGGCCGGACAAAGCAGGATGGCTACACCTTC
CASSRGGRTKQDGYTF
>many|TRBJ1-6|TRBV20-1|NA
TGCAGTACCAACCCCGCCGGCGGGAACTCCTATAATTCACCCCTCCACTTT
CSTNPAGGNSYNSPLHF
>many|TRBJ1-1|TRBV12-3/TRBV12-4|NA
TGTGCCAGCAGTTTCCTTCCGAACACTGAAGCTTTCTTT
CASSFLPNTEAFF
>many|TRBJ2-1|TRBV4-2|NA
TGTGCCAGCAGCCAAGGGACTATCTCCTACAATGAGCAGTTCTTC
CASSQGTISYNEQFF
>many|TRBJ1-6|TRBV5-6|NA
TGTGCCACCTCAACAGGAGGAAATTCACCCCTCCACTTT
CATSTGGNSPLHF
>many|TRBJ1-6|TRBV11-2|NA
TGTGCCAGCAGCTTAGATCTCCTAGGGGCTTCCTATAATTCACCCCTCCACTTT
CASSLDLLGASYNSPLHF
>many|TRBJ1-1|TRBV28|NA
TGTGCCAGCAGTTCCCCGGGACAGAACACTGAAGCTTTCTTT
CASSSPGQNTEAFF
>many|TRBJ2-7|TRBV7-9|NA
TGTGCCAGCAGCTCCTCCTTCGGCGAGCAGTACTTC
CASSSSFGEQYF
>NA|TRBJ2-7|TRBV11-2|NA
TGTGCCAGCAGCATCCGACAGCGAGGCGAGCAGTACTTC
CASSIRQRGEQYF
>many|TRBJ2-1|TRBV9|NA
TGTGCCAGCAGCGTAGCTGACAAACCTTCCTACAATGAGCAGTTCTTC
CASSVADKPSYNEQFF
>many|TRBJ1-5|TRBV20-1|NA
TGCAGTGCTAGGGCTGGGGGAGGGAACAATCAGCCCCAGCATTTT
CSARAGGGNNQPQHF
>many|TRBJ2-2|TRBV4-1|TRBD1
TGCGCCAGCAGTCCACTCATTAGCAGGGGGTCGTACACCGGGGAGCTGTTTTTT
CASSPLISRGSYTGELFF
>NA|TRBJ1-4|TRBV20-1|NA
TGCAGTGCTCCTGGGGGCAATGAAAAACTGTTTTTT
CSAPGGNEKLFF
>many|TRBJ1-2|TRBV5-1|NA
TGCGCCAGCAGCCCCCGGGAAGCTAACTATGGCTACACCTTC
CASSPREANYGYTF
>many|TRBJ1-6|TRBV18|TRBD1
TGTGCCAGCTCACCGGCAGGGGGTGATTCACCCCTCCACTTT
CASSPAGGDSPLHF
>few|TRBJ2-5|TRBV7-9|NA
TGTGCCAGCAGCTGGGGCCCAGAGACCCAGTACTTC
CASSWGPETQYF
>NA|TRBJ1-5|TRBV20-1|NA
TGCAGTGCTAGTTACACTGATAGCAATCAGCCCCAGCATTTT
CSASYTDSNQPQHF
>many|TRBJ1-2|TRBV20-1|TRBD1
TGCAGTGCTAGAGACCGGCAGGGGGCGACCTACTATGGCTACACCTTC
CSARDRQGATYYGYTF
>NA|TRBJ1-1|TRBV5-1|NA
TGCGCCAGCAGCTTAAGACTGGGGGGGGGGACCGAAGCTTTCTTT
CASSLRLGGGTEAFF
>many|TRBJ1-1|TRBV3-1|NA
TGTGCCAGCAGCCACACAGGGATGAACACTGAAGCTTTCTTT
CASSHTGMNTEAFF
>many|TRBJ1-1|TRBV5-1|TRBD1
TGCGCCAGCAGCTTACAGGGGGGAAACACTGAAGCTTTCTTT
CASSLQGGNTEAFF
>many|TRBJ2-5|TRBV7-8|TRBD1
TGTGCCAGCAGCTTAAACAGGGGGCAAGAGACCCAGTACTTC
CASSLNRGQETQYF
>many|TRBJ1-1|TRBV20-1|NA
TGCAGTGCTGAGGCGGGGGACACTGAAGCTTTCTTT
CSAEAGDTEAFF
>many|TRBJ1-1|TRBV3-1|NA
TGTGCCAGCAGCCAAGCTGGGGGTGTGGCTGAAGCTTTCTTT
CASSQAGGVAEAFF
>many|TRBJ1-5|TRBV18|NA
TGTGCCAGCTCACCAGGGTTGGGCGTTAAGAATCAGCCCCAGCATTTT
CASSPGLGVKNQPQHF
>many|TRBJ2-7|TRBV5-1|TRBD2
TGCGCCAGCAGCTTTAGTACTAGCGGGAGCTCCTACGAGCAGTACTTC
CASSFSTSGSSYEQYF
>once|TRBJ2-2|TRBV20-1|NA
TGCAGTGCTAGTGGTGAGAACACCGGGGAGCGGTTTTTT
CSASGENTGERFF
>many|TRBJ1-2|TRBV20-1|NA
TGCAGTGCTAGAGCTCAGGGAATCTATGGCTACACCTTC
CSARAQGIYGYTF
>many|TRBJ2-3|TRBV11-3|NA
TGTGCCAGCGGGACCCCAGATACGCAGTATTTT
CASGTPDTQYF
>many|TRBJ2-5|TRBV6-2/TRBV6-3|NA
TGTGCCGGCGGGACCGCAGAGCAAGAGACCCAGTACTTC
CAGGTAEQETQYF
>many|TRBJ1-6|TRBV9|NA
TGTGCCAGCAGCGAGGGGGGTTGGAATTCACCCCTCCACTTT
CASSEGGWNSPLHF
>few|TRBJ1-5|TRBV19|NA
TGTGCCAGTAGTATTGGGCGCGGGACGGCCGCTCCCCAGCATTTT
CASSIGRGTAAPQHF
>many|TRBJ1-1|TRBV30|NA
TGTGCCTGGAGTGAGTCCATCCAAGCTTTCTTT
CAWSESIQAFF
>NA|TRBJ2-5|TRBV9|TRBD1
TGTGCCAGCAGCCCCAGACGGACAGGGTGGGAGACCCAGTACTTC
CASSPRRTGWETQYF
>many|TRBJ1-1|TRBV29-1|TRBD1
TGCAGCGGTATCACAGGGGACGGGAGAATGAACACTGAAGCTTTCTTT
CSGITGDGRMNTEAFF
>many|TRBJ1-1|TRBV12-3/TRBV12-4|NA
TGTGCCAGCACCTTGACGGTGAACACTGAAGCTTTCTTT
CASTLTVNTEAFF
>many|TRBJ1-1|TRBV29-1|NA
TGCAGTGGGTTGAGGACCACTGAAGCTTTCTTT
CSGLRTTEAFF
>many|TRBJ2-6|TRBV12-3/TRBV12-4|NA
TGTGCCAGCAGTCCCTCCTGGGGCTCTGGGGCCAACGTCCTGACTTTC
CASSPSWGSGANVLTF